This is a list of T cell receptor beta chains from one sample in a study of cytotoxic CD8 clonotypes in ibrutinib-treated CLL. Repertoires were generated with immunoSEQ multiplex PCR, while TCRdb's copy carries only in-frame clones and drops some. Of more than 6,000 clones listed, less than 75% are singletons. The sequencing here drew on PBMCs, taken before ibrutinib treatment. The origin of the receptors is a human donor with chronic lymphocytic leukemia. Each CDR3 is given with its conserved first and last residue.

V gene: TRBV30
CDR3 protein: CAWKRTGADTQYF

V gene: TRBV6-5
CDR3 protein: CASSTLFGYGYTF

V gene: TRBV2
CDR3 protein: CASTLDYSSQYF

V gene: TRBV27
CDR3 protein: CASSFEAARYNEQFF

V gene: TRBV4-1
CDR3 protein: CASSPSPTMTGRGYTF

V gene: TRBV5-1
CDR3 protein: CASSPTGRDTGELFF

V gene: TRBV29-1
CDR3 protein: CSVVSAGPRSGELFF

V gene: TRBV7-7
CDR3 protein: CASSLAGGADTQYF

V gene: TRBV18
CDR3 protein: CASSPGMSAVEAFF

V gene: TRBV6-5
CDR3 protein: CASSRTENQPQHF

V gene: TRBV7-6
CDR3 protein: CASSGMGWGYTF

V gene: TRBV5-8
CDR3 protein: CASSSRQDPYEQYF

V gene: TRBV28
CDR3 protein: CASKTGQGYTEAFF

V gene: TRBV21-1
CDR3 protein: CASSGPTDKNGYTF

V gene: TRBV4-1
CDR3 protein: CASSQDVGFSTATNEKLFF

V gene: TRBV14
CDR3 protein: CASSRLGQRENNEQFF

V gene: TRBV6-1
CDR3 protein: CASSDPLWVGEQYF

V gene: TRBV19
CDR3 protein: CASSIGGTGIGELFF

V gene: TRBV6-5
CDR3 protein: CASSQVPEQWNEQFF

V gene: TRBV11-2
CDR3 protein: CASSLSSGGKRAFF

V gene: TRBV7-6
CDR3 protein: CASSLSSRQGIKYEQYF

V gene: TRBV15
CDR3 protein: CATSRGGAFTEAFF

V gene: TRBV5-1
CDR3 protein: CASSTGLAGATTGELFF

V gene: TRBV18
CDR3 protein: CASSPWTPTGELFF

V gene: TRBV2
CDR3 protein: CASLRGLAGSEQYF

V gene: TRBV28
CDR3 protein: CASSPRLAGAFYFNEQYF

V gene: TRBV27
CDR3 protein: CASRQDTSSYEQYF

V gene: TRBV5-5
CDR3 protein: CASSLGAQGWDGYTF

V gene: TRBV5-5
CDR3 protein: CASSLEGHTEAFF

V gene: TRBV11-2
CDR3 protein: CASSLTYSLPGYTF

V gene: TRBV15
CDR3 protein: CATSRDGRGSTGELFF

V gene: TRBV2
CDR3 protein: CASRGIVSEAFF

V gene: TRBV14
CDR3 protein: CASSQDNWGPHYEQYF

V gene: TRBV18
CDR3 protein: CASSPPSGGGSYEQYF

V gene: TRBV5-4
CDR3 protein: CASSSGQGGFNYGYTF

V gene: TRBV28
CDR3 protein: CATALPSGGAEQYF

V gene: TRBV19
CDR3 protein: CASRDRLAKNIQYF

V gene: TRBV28
CDR3 protein: CASSPGTVNYGYTF

V gene: TRBV7-3
CDR3 protein: CASSLHGNTEAFF

V gene: TRBV10-3
CDR3 protein: CAIGRFKSSYNEQFF

V gene: TRBV10-3
CDR3 protein: CAISGTGVEKLFF